This is a list of T cell receptor beta chains from one sample in a study of blood T cells in healthy people across ages. TCRdb re-called the 5' RACE reads through MiXCR, storing one row per CDR3 protein. Among some 760,000 distinct CDR3 sequences listed, approximately 25% were seen once. This same sample was also taken into another study, of T cells of mothers and their children.

Material for sequencing was blood. These receptors were collected from a boy aged 5-17 years in good health. CDR3s include the opening cysteine and the closing phenylalanine or tryptophan. The size of a clone is reported for some rows only, either as once, few or many, or as a class for expanded clones.

clone_size | v_call | cdr3_aa
few | TRBV27 | CASSPLDTTAGGSGELFF
few | TRBV5-1 | CASSVRTGIGELFF
- | TRBV15 | CATSSRGQPSYEQYF
- | TRBV28 | CASSPTSLAGPYNEQFF
- | TRBV12-3/TRBV12-4 | CASSPRDSDSPLHF
- | TRBV7-6 | CASSPGSSAMREQFF
- | TRBV2 | CASSGLHNEQFF
- | TRBV5-6 | CASSMTGYYGYTF
many | TRBV12-3/TRBV12-4 | CASSLISTDTQYF
- | TRBV29-1 | CSAGTRARRETQYF
few | TRBV7-2 | CASSLSGQGAEKLFF
few | TRBV4-1 | CASSQSLGTEQFF
- | TRBV7-3 | CASSGGTGSEQFF
- | TRBV7-9 | CASSFFGAGNTEAFF
- | TRBV5-1 | CASSSPKMGALETQYF
few | TRBV29-1 | CSVTPGHGTFF
- | TRBV11-2 | CASSRQAGGTNEKLFF
few | TRBV29-1 | CSVEGNGQIHF
few | TRBV18 | CASSPSDYEQYF
- | TRBV29-1 | CSVDGQGNEQLFF
few | TRBV12-3/TRBV12-4 | CASGPTIYF
- | TRBV4-2 | CASSFGGQYF
- | TRBV6-6 | CASSGRTGNEQYF
- | TRBV7-2 | CASSLRTSGGLSSYEQYF
few | TRBV19 | CASSPAGTGFQPQHF
- | TRBV14 | CASSQFERLNTEAFF
- | TRBV3-1 | CASPRCGAGEGTKNIQYF
- | TRBV20-1 | CSAGATSGGPIQQETQYF
few | TRBV24-1 | CATSEPLGLAGETQYF
few | TRBV7-8 | CASSLAEGEQYF
many | TRBV29-1 | CSVGLGSYEQYF
few | TRBV19 | CASTEGLTKNIQYF
- | TRBV20-1 | CSAAEGQLGEKLFF
- | TRBV5-1 | CASSLYGETHEQYF
few | TRBV5-6 | CASSCRDGAYEQYF
few | TRBV28 | CASTDRANGYTF
- | TRBV5-6 | CASSYERYTGELFF
few | TRBV18 | CASSPRPSGGGGEQYF
- | TRBV12-3/TRBV12-4 | CASSLDGLNYGYTF
few | TRBV5-1 | CASSLGRAQGAHEQYF
- | TRBV7-8 | CASSPAGESSYEQYF
- | TRBV10-3 | CAATGTANTEAFF
- | TRBV28 | CASSFAGASQPQHF
- | TRBV18 | CASSPSGTGQFF
few | TRBV20-1 | CSARGALYNEKLFF
- | TRBV7-9 | CASSFVAGLNEQFF
few | TRBV29-1 | CSVDRLAGGPRKVNEQFF
few | TRBV4-1 | CASSQDPIAGPPGQYF
- | TRBV4-2 | CASSQDVSSGGASEQFF
- | TRBV4-3 | CACSDRQGRDEKLFF
- | TRBV14 | CASSQVLGRAGETQYF
- | TRBV7-9 | CASSLTGGTYEGYF
- | TRBV4-1 | CASSQNEGTGGNYGYTF
few | TRBV2 | CASSVGRSAEAFF
few | TRBV3-1 | CASSQDLPGRGQPQHF
few | TRBV5-1 | CASSSQLQGARNIQYF
- | TRBV29-1 | CSVESGGIYEQYF
- | TRBV12-3/TRBV12-4 | CASSPSQGGEQFF
- | TRBV7-6 | CASSPLGGPLLTKNIQYF